These T cell receptor beta chains were read from a single sample in a study of blood T cell repertoires in COVID-19. Here immunoSEQ multiplex PCR was the method, and the copy in TCRdb shows in-frame clones only, minus some. The table shows some 170,000 clones, with around four fifths occurring only once. Sequenced input: peripheral blood. The receptor source for this set is a woman at least 80 years old with active or convalescent COVID-19. Both conserved end residues are part of each CDR3. D genes are given only for firm matches. Size values are once, few and many counts, or a class for expanded clones, and some rows have none.

V	size	J	D	CDR3	DNA
TRBV28	once	TRBJ1-4	-	CASSSGAATNEKLFF	TGTGCCAGCAGTTCAGGGGCTGCAACTAATGAAAAACTGTTTTTT
TRBV13	few	TRBJ1-6	TRBD1	CASSFQGARSNSPLHF	TGTGCCAGCAGCTTCCAGGGGGCGCGATCTAATTCACCCCTCCACTTT
TRBV19	-	TRBJ1-2	TRBD1	CASRGPTRTGNYGYTF	TGTGCCAGTAGGGGACCGACACGGACAGGGAACTATGGCTACACCTTC
TRBV5-5	-	TRBJ2-1	TRBD1	CASSSGTAFTYNEQFF	TGTGCCAGCAGCTCCGGGACAGCCTTTACCTACAATGAGCAGTTCTTC
TRBV4-2	-	TRBJ1-6	TRBD1	CASSLGQGSESLHF	TGTGCCAGCAGCCTTGGACAGGGGAGCGAGTCCCTCCACTTT
TRBV7-2	-	TRBJ1-2	TRBD1	CASSLGRETGSYGYTF	TGTGCCAGCAGCTTAGGGAGGGAGACAGGGAGCTATGGCTACACCTTC
TRBV12-3/TRBV12-4	-	TRBJ1-1	TRBD1	CASSSGTGEAFF	TGTGCCAGCAGTTCCGGGACAGGGGAGGCTTTCTTT
TRBV5-8	few	TRBJ2-2	TRBD1	CASSLTGGTGELFF	TGTGCCAGCAGCCTTACAGGGGGCACCGGGGAGCTGTTTTTT
TRBV12-3/TRBV12-4	-	TRBJ1-2	-	CASTITEAGYTF	TGTGCCAGCACTATTACCGAGGCTGGCTACACCTTC
TRBV18	-	TRBJ2-3	TRBD2	CASSPPSGGYTDTQYF	TGTGCCAGCTCACCACCTAGCGGGGGGTACACAGATACGCAGTATTTT
TRBV24-1	-	TRBJ2-2	TRBD2	CATSEAGLAGGETGELFF	TGTGCCACCAGTGAGGCGGGACTAGCGGGGGGCGAAACCGGGGAGCTGTTTTTT
TRBV2	-	TRBJ2-3	TRBD2	CASSEVSGGARDTQYF	TGTGCCAGCAGTGAAGTTAGCGGGGGGGCCAGAGATACGCAGTATTTT
TRBV5-3	-	TRBJ1-6	-	CARSFASSYNSPLHF	TGTGCCAGAAGCTTCGCGAGCTCCTATAATTCACCCCTCCACTTT
TRBV6-5	-	TRBJ2-4	TRBD1	CASSRDRGRGNIQYF	TGTGCCAGCAGTAGGGACAGGGGACGAGGAAACATTCAGTACTTC
TRBV7-2	-	TRBJ2-3	TRBD2	CASSTQRGATDTQYF	TGTGCCAGCAGCACCCAGCGGGGGGCCACAGATACGCAGTATTTT
TRBV7-9	-	TRBJ1-1	-	CASSYGENTEAFF	TGTGCCAGCAGCTATGGAGAGAACACTGAAGCTTTCTTT